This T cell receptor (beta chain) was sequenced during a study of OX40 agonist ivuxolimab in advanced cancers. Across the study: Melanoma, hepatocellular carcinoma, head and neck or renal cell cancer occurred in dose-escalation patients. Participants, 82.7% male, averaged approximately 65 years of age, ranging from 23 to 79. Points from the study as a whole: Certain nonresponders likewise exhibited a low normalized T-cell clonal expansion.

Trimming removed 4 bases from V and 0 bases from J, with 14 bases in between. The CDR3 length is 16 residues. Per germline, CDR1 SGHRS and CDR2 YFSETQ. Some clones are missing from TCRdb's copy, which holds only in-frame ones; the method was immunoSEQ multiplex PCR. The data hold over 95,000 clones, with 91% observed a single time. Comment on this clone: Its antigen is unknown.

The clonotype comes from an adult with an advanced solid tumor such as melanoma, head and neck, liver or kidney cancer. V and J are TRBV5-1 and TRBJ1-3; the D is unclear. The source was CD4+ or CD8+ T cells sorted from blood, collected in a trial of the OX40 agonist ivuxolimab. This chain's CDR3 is CASSLGWANSGNTIYF. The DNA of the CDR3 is TGCGCCAGCAGCCTCGGATGGGCCAACTCTGGAAACACCATATATTTT.